Following are 27 T cell receptor beta chains from one sample sequenced in a study of T cells in Graves' hyperthyroidism and ophthalmopathy. Template material for amplifying TCR beta CDR3 regions consisted of RNA transcripts. First-round RT-PCR targeting the TCR CDR3 was performed with the HTBI primer set. TCRdb re-called the multiplex PCR reads through MiXCR, storing one row per CDR3 protein. The data contain around 300,000 distinct CDR3 sequences, around 15% of them seen just once; the ten biggest clones take up 30% to 35%. The sequencing sample was made of blood. The receptors were sampled from a woman in her fifties or sixties with Graves' hyperthyroidism that later progressed to Graves' ophthalmopathy.

Note on this clonotype: A read error is possible here, since a much larger clone lies one base away. The genes are TRBV5-5 and TRBJ2-2, with D perhaps TRBD2 (5 bases). The CDR3 has 16 amino acids. Germline V gives CDR1 SGHKS, CDR2 YYEKEE (reference sequence). The CDR3 region is CSSRPKGRENTGELFF. In DNA, the CDR3 is TGTTCCAGCAGACCCAAAGGCCGGGAGAACACCGGGGAGCTGTTTTTT.

The chain combines TRBV19 with TRBJ1-1, with D perhaps TRBD1 (5 bases). Trimming took 8 bases from V and 0 from J, leaving 16 bases between them. The V gene's germline CDR1 is LNHDA and CDR2 SQIVND (reference sequence). This CDR3 contains 15 residues. The CDR3 reads CASGLEGRVNTEAFF. In nucleotides, the CDR3 is TGTGCCAGTGGCCTAGAGGGGCGAGTGAACACTGAAGCTTTCTTT.

A few counts support this clonotype. The chain employs TRBV6-1 and TRBJ2-1; D is possibly TRBD1 or TRBD2 (5 bases each). In germline, CDR1 is MNHNS, CDR2 SASEGT. This CDR3 is 13 amino acids long. Trimming pared 0 bases from V and 13 bases from J, leaving 13 bases between. In DNA, the CDR3 is TGTGCCAGCAGTGAAGCGCTTCTTGGGGGACAGTTCTTC. Residues: CASSEALLGGQFF.

There are many counts of this clonotype. The chain combines TRBV28 with TRBJ1-1; D gene ambiguous. The V end lost 5 bases, the J end lost 11 bases, and 15 bases lay between the germline ends. Per the germline V gene, CDR1 is MDHEN and CDR2 is SYDVKM. CDR3 length equals 12 residues. CDR3 in amino acids: CASSPQTSGAFF. CDR3 DNA: TGTGCCAGCAGTCCGCAGACCTCTGGCGCTTTCTTT.

The J gene is TRBJ1-2, the V gene TRBV13; D not resolved. Germline CDR1 and CDR2: PRHDT and FYEKMQ (reference sequence). The V and J ends lost 8 bases and 3 bases respectively, with 22 bases between them. The CDR3 is 16 residues long. CDR3 region: CASLIRGFSSDYGYTF. DNA for the CDR3: TGTGCCAGCTTAATCCGGGGTTTCTCTTCTGACTATGGCTACACCTTC.

This chain connects TRBV5-1 to TRBJ2-7; no clear D. This CDR3 is 14 amino acids long. Germline V gene sequence: CDR1 SGHRS, CDR2 YFSETQ. V gave up 0 bases and J gave up 0 bases, with 7 bases separating them. CDR3 in amino acids: CASSLGGYSYEQYF. The CDR3 region has the DNA TGCGCCAGCAGCTTGGGCGGCTACTCCTACGAGCAGTACTTC.

As regards this clonotype: One base away lies a much larger clone, so this may be a sequencing read error. The chain links TRBV10-3 to TRBJ2-3; D call uncertain. This CDR3 spans 12 amino acids. V lost 0 bases, J lost 6 bases, and 4 bases lay in between. CDR1 ENHRY and CDR2 SYGVKD come from the germline V gene. CDR3 in DNA: TGTGCCATCAGTGAGTCTCGGGATACGCAGTATTTT. Translating gives CAISESRDTQYF.

This clonotype was recorded at least ten times. The chain joins TRBV30 to TRBJ2-2; no clear D gene. Trimming stripped 0 bases from V and 6 bases from J, with 5 bases between. Germline values: CDR1 GTSNPN, CDR2 SVGIG (reference sequence). This CDR3 is 12 amino acids long. The CDR3 bases are TGTGCCTGGAGTGTACCCCCCGGGGAGCTGTTTTTT. As protein: CAWSVPPGELFF.

V gene TRBV7-2 combines with J gene TRBJ1-3; weak D call: TRBD1 (5 bases). CDR1 is SGHTA, CDR2 FQGNSA, per germline. The CDR3 contains 15 residues. Trimming took off 5 bases at V and 9 bases at J, with 20 bases between the two ends. The DNA for the CDR3 is TGTGCCAGCAGCCCCCCGGGTTTCATCGGGGGCACCATATATTTT. Its protein is CASSPPGFIGGTIYF.

This clonotype was observed many times. The genes are TRBV24-1 and TRBJ2-3, with D maybe TRBD2 (7 bases). This CDR3 is 16 amino acids long. The V end lost 5 bases, the J end lost 4 bases, and 18 bases lay between the germline ends. CDR1 and CDR2 from the germline V gene are KGHDR and SFDVKD. The CDR3 loop reads CATSGTQGGDADTQYF. The CDR3 nucleotides are TGTGCCACCAGTGGGACCCAAGGGGGGGACGCAGATACGCAGTATTTT.

This clonotype has ten or more counts. The rearrangement joins TRBV6-2 or TRBV6-3 to TRBJ2-3, with D possibly TRBD2 on 5 matching bases. This CDR3 has 12 residues. Looked up from germline, CDR1 is MNHEY and CDR2 is SVGEGT. Trimming took 6 bases from V and 6 from J, leaving 10 bases between them. CDR3 nucleotides: TGTGCCAGCAGAGAGGGCCCGGATACGCAGTATTTT. Translation gives CASREGPDTQYF.

On this clonotype: Given a much more abundant clone one base away, this may be a read error. V usage is TRBV20-1 and J usage is TRBJ1-4; D perhaps matches TRBD1 (5 bases). Germline CDR1 DFQATT, CDR2 SNEGSKA (reference sequence). CDR3 length equals 12 residues. This CDR3 reads CGADPGDEKLFF. DNA of the CDR3: TGCGGTGCTGATCCGGGGGATGAAAAACTGTTTTTT.

The J gene is TRBJ2-5, the V gene TRBV7-3, with D possibly being TRBD1 (6 bases). The CDR3 runs 14 residues. Trimming took off 5 bases at V and 5 bases at J, with 15 bases between the two ends. The V gene's germline CDR1 is SGHTA and CDR2 FQGTGA. The CDR3 sequence: CASSPARGYETQYF. The CDR3 region has the DNA TGTGCCAGCAGCCCTGCTAGGGGGTATGAGACCCAGTACTTC.

The chain joins TRBV10-3 to TRBJ2-2, with a tentative D call TRBD2 (6 bases). Germline V gene sequence: CDR1 ENHRY, CDR2 SYGVKD. V gave up 8 bases and J gave up 0 bases, with 10 bases separating them. The CDR3 totals 14 residues. As DNA, the CDR3 is TGTGCCATCCGGCGGGGCACGAACACCGGGGAGCTGTTTTTT. It translates to CAIRRGTNTGELFF.

This clonotype occurred many times. J is TRBJ2-5 and V is TRBV5-1, with TRBD2 identical over 14 bases. The junction had 5 bases not matched to a gene; V was cut back by 0 bases and J by 4 bases. Germline CDR1 is SGHRS and CDR2 is YFSETQ. The CDR3 contains 17 residues. CDR3 sequence reads: CASSLEGLAGVRETQYF. For the CDR3, the DNA is TGCGCCAGCAGCTTGGAGGGACTAGCGGGAGTTCGAGAGACCCAGTACTTC.

This clonotype appeared many times. The chain joins TRBV27 to TRBJ1-6, with D possibly matching TRBD1 (5 bases). V was clipped by 4 bases and J by 10 bases, with 11 bases between them. Looked up from germline, CDR1 is MNHEY and CDR2 is SMNVEV (reference sequence). This CDR3 is built from 13 residues. CDR3 residues: CASSSAGNSPLHF. In DNA form, the CDR3 reads TGTGCCAGCAGTTCCGCAGGGAACTCACCCCTCCACTTT.

This clonotype came up many times. The genes are TRBV28 and TRBJ2-3; 9 positions match TRBD2. The CDR3 extends over 16 amino acids. Looked up from germline, CDR1 is MDHEN and CDR2 is SYDVKM. J lost 3 bases, V lost 1 base, and 5 bases had no gene match. CDR3 bases: TGTGCCAGCAGTTTATTGGTGGCGGGAGGGACAGATACGCAGTATTTT. This translates into CASSLLVAGGTDTQYF.

The CDR3 region has the DNA TGTGCCAGCAGTTCCCTGGGGTTTTTCTACGAGCAGTACTTC. Its protein product is CASSSLGFFYEQYF. The chain combines TRBV28 with TRBJ2-7, with D unclear. Germline V gene sequence: CDR1 MDHEN, CDR2 SYDVKM. Trimming took off 4 bases at V and 3 bases at J, with 13 bases between the two ends. The CDR3 loop spans 14 amino acids. Full variable domain (missing parts from reference TRBV28 and TRBJ2-7): DVKVTQSSRYLVKRTGEKVFLECVQDMDHENMFWYRQDPGLGLRLIYFSYDVKMKEKGDIPEGYSVSREKKERFSLILESASTNQTSMYLCASSSLGFFYEQYFGPGTRLTVT.

This clonotype was seen ten or more times. The chain has TRBV4-1 and TRBJ1-4; tentative D call: TRBD1 (5 bases). CDR1 MGHRA and CDR2 YSYEKL come from the germline V gene. CDR3 length equals 16 residues. V was pared by 1 base and J by 3 bases, with 12 bases between. CDR3 region: CASSQVRGEANEKLFF. The DNA for the CDR3 is TGCGCCAGCAGCCAAGTGCGGGGGGAGGCTAATGAAAAACTGTTTTTT.

In this sample, this clonotype turned up many times. V and J are TRBV20-1 and TRBJ1-1; 8 nucleotides line up with TRBD1. V shed 0 bases and J 4 bases; nucleotides not matched to a gene: 7. CDR3 length: 15 amino acids. Germline CDR1 DFQATT, CDR2 SNEGSKA (reference sequence). CDR3 nucleotide sequence: TGCAGTGCTAGAGAAGACAGGGGACTTGGCACTGAAGCTTTCTTT. Its translation: CSAREDRGLGTEAFF.

There are a few counts of this clonotype. The rearrangement links TRBV28 to TRBJ2-7; D is undetermined. The V end lost 7 bases, the J end lost 4 bases, and 11 bases lay between the germline ends. The CDR3 is made up of 12 amino acids. Germline CDR1 reads MDHEN; CDR2 reads SYDVKM. For the CDR3, the DNA is TGTGCCAGCAATCAGTTACTTTACGAGCAGTACTTC. It codes for CASNQLLYEQYF.

V usage is TRBV25-1 and J usage is TRBJ2-3; TRBD2 aligns across 9 bases. Germline lookup yields CDR1 MGHDK and CDR2 SYGVNS. Trimming at V came to 3 bases and at J to 0 bases, leaving 4 bases not matched to a gene. The CDR3 is 16 residues long. CDR3 nucleotides: TGTGCCAGCAGTGATCCTCTAGCGGGGAGCACAGATACGCAGTATTTT. Protein product: CASSDPLAGSTDTQYF. Together with reference TRBV25-1 and TRBJ2-3, the CDR3 gives the full variable domain: EADIYQTPRYLVIGTGKKITLECSQTMGHDKMYWYQQDPGMELHLIHYSYGVNSTEKGDLSSESTVSRIRTEHFPLTLESARPSHTSQYLCASSDPLAGSTDTQYFGPGTRLTVL.

In its sample, this clonotype was seen a few times. This chain links TRBV7-9 with TRBJ2-1; D call uncertain. Between the trimmed V and J ends, which lost 1 base and 8 bases, there was a span of 9 bases. The CDR3 spans 13 residues. The germline gives CDR1 SEHNR, CDR2 FQNEAQ (reference sequence). This chain's CDR3 is CASSLDATDEQFF. CDR3 bases: TGTGCCAGCAGCTTAGATGCGACGGATGAGCAGTTCTTC.

This clonotype was found many times. The junction and the germline gene differ at one end; a read error may be behind it. The genes are TRBV6-1 and TRBJ2-1; TRBD2 matches at 9 bases. Germline CDR1 and CDR2: MNHNS and SASEGT. This CDR3 spans 15 amino acids. CDR3: CASSYTGTSYDEQFF. The CDR3 nucleotides are TGTGCCAGCAGTTACACGGGGACTAGCTACGATGAGCAGTTCTTC.

A word on this clonotype: This sequence may be a read error, since a much larger clone differs from it by one base. The chain combines TRBV5-1 with TRBJ1-2; D is possibly TRBD1 (6 bases). Germline V lookup: CDR1 SGHRS, CDR2 YFSETQ. The CDR3 covers 16 residues. The CDR3 spells CASSLEWDTGNYGCTF. In nucleotides, the CDR3 is TGCGCCAGCAGCTTGGAATGGGACACGGGCAACTATGGCTGCACCTTC.

This clonotype was observed a handful of times. The chain links TRBV27 to TRBJ1-2; no firm D call. The CDR3 consists of 16 residues. Germline V gene data show CDR1 as MNHEY and CDR2 as SMNVEV (reference sequence). Trimming cost V 1 base and J 4 bases, with 16 bases left between them. CDR3 amino acids: CASSLLAAGDFYGYTF. In nucleotides, the CDR3 is TGTGCCAGCAGTTTATTGGCGGCAGGAGACTTCTATGGCTACACCTTC.

The gene calls are TRBV3-1 and TRBJ2-5, with D unclear. With 4 bases removed from V and 5 bases from J, the gap between germline ends came to 20 bases. Germline V CDR1 and CDR2: LGHDT, YNNKEL (reference sequence). The CDR3 loop spans 16 amino acids. Here the CDR3 DNA reads TGTGCCAGCAGCCCGGCGAAACTAAAGGTTTGGGAGACCCAGTACTTC. It yields the protein CASSPAKLKVWETQYF.